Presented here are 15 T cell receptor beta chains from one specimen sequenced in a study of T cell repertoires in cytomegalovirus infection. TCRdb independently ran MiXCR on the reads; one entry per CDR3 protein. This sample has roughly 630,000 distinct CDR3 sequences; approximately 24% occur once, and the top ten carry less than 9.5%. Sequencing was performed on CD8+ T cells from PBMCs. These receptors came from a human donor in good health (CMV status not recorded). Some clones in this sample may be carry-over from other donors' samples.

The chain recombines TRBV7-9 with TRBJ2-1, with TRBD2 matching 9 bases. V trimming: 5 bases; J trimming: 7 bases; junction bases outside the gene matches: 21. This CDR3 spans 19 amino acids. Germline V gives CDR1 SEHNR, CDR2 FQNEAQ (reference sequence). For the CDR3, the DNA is TGTGCCAGCAGCCGACCTACAGCCACATTAGCGGGGGACTATAATGAGCAGTTCTTC. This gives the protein CASSRPTATLAGDYNEQFF.

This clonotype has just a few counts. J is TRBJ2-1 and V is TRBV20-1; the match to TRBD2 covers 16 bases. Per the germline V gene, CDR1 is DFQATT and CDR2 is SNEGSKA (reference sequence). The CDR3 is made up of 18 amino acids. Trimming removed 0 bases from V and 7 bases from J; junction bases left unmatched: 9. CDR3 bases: TGCAGTGCTAGAGATCTAGAAAAGGGACTAGCGGGGGGGAATGAGCAGTTCTTC. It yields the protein CSARDLEKGLAGGNEQFF.

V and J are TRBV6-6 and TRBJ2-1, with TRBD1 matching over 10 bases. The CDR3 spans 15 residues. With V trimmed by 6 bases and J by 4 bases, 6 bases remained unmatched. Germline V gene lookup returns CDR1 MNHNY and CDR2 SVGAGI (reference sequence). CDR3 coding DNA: TGTGCCAGCAGGCCGGGACAGGGGTTTTACAATGAGCAGTTCTTC. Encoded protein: CASRPGQGFYNEQFF.

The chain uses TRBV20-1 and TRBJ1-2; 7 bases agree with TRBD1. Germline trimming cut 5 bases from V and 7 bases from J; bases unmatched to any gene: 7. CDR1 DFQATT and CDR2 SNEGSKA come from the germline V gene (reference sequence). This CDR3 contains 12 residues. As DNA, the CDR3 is TGCAGTGCTCGAGGGGGCGAGATTGGCTACACCTTC. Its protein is CSARGGEIGYTF.

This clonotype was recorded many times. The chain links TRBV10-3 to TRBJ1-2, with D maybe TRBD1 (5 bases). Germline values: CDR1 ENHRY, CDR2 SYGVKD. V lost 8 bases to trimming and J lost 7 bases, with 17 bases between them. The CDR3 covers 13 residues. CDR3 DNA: TGTGCCATCCCGGACGGGACCGTCTCTGGCTACACCTTC. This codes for CAIPDGTVSGYTF.

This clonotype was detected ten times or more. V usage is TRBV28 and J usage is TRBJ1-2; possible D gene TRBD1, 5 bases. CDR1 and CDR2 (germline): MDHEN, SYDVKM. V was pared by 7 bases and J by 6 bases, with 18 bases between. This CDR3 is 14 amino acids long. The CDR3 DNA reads TGTGCCAGCACCCCCTTGGGAAGAGGGGATGGCTACACCTTC. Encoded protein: CASTPLGRGDGYTF.

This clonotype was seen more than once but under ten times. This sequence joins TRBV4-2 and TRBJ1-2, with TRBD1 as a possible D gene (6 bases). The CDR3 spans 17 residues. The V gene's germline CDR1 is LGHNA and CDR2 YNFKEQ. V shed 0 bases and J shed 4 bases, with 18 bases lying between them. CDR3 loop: CASSQEQRGVVPYGYTF. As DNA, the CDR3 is TGTGCCAGCAGCCAAGAACAAAGGGGGGTGGTCCCCTATGGCTACACCTTC.

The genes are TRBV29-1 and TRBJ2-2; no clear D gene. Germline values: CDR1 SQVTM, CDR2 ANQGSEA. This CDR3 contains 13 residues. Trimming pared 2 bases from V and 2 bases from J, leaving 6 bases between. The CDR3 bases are TGCAGCGTTGAACACGCTAACACCGGGGAGCTGTTTTTT. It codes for CSVEHANTGELFF.

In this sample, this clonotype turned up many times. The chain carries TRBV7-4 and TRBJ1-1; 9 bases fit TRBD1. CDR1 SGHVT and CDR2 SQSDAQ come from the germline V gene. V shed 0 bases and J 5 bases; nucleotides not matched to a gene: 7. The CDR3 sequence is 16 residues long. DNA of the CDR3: TGTGCCAGCAGCTTAGCGCTACGACAGGGGGGAACTGAAGCTTTCTTT. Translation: CASSLALRQGGTEAFF.

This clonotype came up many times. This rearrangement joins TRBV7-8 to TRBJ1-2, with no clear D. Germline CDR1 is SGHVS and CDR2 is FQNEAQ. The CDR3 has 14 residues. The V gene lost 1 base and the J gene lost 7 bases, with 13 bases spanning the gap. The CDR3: CASSLDVGQSGYTF. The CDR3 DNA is TGTGCCAGCAGCTTAGATGTTGGGCAGTCTGGCTACACCTTC.

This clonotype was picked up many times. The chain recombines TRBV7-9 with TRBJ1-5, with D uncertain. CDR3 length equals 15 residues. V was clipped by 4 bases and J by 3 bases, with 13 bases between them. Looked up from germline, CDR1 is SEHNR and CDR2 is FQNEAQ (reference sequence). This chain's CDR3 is CASSSVGNSNQPQHF. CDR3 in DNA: TGTGCCAGCAGCTCCGTCGGGAACTCCAATCAGCCCCAGCATTTT.

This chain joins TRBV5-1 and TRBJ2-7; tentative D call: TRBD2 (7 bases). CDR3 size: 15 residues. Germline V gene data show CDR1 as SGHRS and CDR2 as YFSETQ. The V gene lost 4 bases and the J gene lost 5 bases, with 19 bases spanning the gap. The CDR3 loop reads CASSPSGGGLDEQYF. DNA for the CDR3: TGCGCCAGCAGCCCCTCGGGCGGGGGCTTGGACGAGCAGTACTTC.

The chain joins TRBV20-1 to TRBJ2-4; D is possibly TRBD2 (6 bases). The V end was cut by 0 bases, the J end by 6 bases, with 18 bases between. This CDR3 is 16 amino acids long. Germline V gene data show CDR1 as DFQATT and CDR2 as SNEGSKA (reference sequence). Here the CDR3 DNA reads TGCAGTGCTAGAGAGCCGGGACTGAACCTCTTAAACATTCAGTACTTC. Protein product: CSAREPGLNLLNIQYF.

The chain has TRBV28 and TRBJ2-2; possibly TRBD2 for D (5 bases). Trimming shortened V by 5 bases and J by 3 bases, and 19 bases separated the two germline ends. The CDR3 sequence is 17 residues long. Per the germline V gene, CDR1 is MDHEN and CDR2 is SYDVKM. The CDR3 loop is CASSHPPTGSDTGELFF. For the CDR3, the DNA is TGTGCCAGCAGTCATCCCCCTACGGGGTCGGACACCGGGGAGCTGTTTTTT.

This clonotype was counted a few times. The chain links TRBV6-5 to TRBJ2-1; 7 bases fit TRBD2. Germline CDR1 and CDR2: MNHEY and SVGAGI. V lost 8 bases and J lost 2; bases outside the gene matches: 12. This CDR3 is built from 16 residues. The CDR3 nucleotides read TGTGCCAGCCGCCATGGGCAGGGAGGGACCTACAATGAGCAGTTCTTC. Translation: CASRHGQGGTYNEQFF.